The present entry profiles one TCR beta chain with its context. The antigen is not known. Germline-derived CDR1 and CDR2 are MNHNS and SASEGT. The CDR3 extends over 13 amino acids. V lost 2 bases, J lost 3 bases, and 7 bases lay in between. Treatment here: roughly 11-day PBMC culture with coronavirus spike peptide pools or control peptides (ViraFEST assay). This specimen belongs to a study of vaccination and CD4 T cells after COVID-19. About the study: Cellular stimulation was performed using overlapping spike peptides derived from SARS-CoV-2, HCoV-NL63, HCoV-OC43 and HCoV-229E.

The Oncomine TCR Beta short-read assay sequenced DNA from cultured CD4+ T cells. TCRdb redid the calling of the PCR reads with MiXCR, one entry per CDR3 protein. The sample carries 20,000 to 25,000 distinct CDR3 sequences, approximately 59% recorded once. This clonotype originated in a human donor who received a COVID-19 vaccine. J is TRBJ1-1 and V is TRBV6-1, with D perhaps TRBD1 (6 bases). Sequencing was performed on CD4+ T cells from blood, cultured in vitro, taken before SARS-CoV-2 vaccination. CDR3 sequence (DNA): TGTGCCAGCAGTGAAAACAGGGACACTGAAGCTTTCTTT. Protein sequence: CASSENRDTEAFF.